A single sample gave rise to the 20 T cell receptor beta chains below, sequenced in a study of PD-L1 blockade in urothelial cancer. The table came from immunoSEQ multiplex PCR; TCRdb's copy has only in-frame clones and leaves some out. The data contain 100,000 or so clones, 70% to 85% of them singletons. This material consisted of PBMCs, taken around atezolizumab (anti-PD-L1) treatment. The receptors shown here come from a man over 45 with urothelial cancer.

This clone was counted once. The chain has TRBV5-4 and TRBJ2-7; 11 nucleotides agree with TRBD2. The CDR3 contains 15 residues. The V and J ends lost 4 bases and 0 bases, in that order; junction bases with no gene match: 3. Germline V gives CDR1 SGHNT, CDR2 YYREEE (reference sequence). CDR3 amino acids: CASSVGLAGSYEQYF. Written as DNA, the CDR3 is TGTGCCAGCAGCGTCGGACTAGCGGGCTCCTACGAGCAGTACTTC.

The CDR3 DNA is TGTGCCAGCAGCTTAGAGTATCGGGTACTAGCGGGAGTCGATACGCAGTATTTT. It yields the protein CASSLEYRVLAGVDTQYF. This chain connects TRBV7-2 to TRBJ2-3, with 11 bases fitting TRBD2. The CDR3 length is 18 residues. Germline trimming cut 1 base from V and 6 bases from J; bases unmatched to any gene: 12. Germline-derived CDR1 and CDR2 are SGHTA and FQGNSA.

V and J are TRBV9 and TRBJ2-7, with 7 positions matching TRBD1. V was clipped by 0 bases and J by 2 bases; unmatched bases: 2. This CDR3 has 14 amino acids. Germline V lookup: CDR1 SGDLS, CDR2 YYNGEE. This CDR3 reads CASSVGGQPYEQYF. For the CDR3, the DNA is TGTGCCAGCAGCGTAGGGGGACAGCCCTACGAGCAGTACTTC. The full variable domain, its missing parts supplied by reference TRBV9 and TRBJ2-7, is DSGVTQTPKHLITATGQRVTLRCSPRSGDLSVYWYQQSLDQGLQFLIQYYNGEERAKGNILERFSAQQFPDLHSELNLSSLELGDSALYFCASSVGGQPYEQYFGPGTRLTVT.

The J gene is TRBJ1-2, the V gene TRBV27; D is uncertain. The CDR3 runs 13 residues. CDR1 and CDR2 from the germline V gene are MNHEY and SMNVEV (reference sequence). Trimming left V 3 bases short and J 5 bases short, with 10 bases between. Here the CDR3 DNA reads TGTGCCAGCAGTTTGTTCAGAATGTATGGCTACACCTTC. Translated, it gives CASSLFRMYGYTF.

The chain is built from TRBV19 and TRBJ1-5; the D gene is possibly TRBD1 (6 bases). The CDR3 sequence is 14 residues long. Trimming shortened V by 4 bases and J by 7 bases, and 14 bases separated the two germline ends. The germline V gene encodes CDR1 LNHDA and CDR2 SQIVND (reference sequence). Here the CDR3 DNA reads TGTGCCAGTAGTAGGGTACAGGGAATGCAGCCCCAGCATTTT. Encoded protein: CASSRVQGMQPQHF.

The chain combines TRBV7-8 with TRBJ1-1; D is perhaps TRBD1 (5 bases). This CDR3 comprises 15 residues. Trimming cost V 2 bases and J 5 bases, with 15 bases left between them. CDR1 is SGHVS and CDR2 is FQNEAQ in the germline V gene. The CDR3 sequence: CASSLYRGMGTEAFF. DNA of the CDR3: TGTGCCAGCAGCTTATATCGGGGGATGGGGACTGAAGCTTTCTTT. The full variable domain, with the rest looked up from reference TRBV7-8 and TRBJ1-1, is GAGVSQSPRYKVAKRGQDVALRCDPISGHVSLFWYQQALGQGPEFLTYFQNEAQLDKSGLPSDRFFAERPEGSVSTLKIQRTQQEDSAVYLCASSLYRGMGTEAFFGQGTRLTVV.

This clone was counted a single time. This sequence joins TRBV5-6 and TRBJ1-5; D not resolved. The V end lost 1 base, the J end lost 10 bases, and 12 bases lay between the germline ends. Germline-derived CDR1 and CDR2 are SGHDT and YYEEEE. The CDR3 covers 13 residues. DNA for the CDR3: TGTGCCAGCAGCTTGAAGAGGGAATCTCCCCAGCATTTT. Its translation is CASSLKRESPQHF.

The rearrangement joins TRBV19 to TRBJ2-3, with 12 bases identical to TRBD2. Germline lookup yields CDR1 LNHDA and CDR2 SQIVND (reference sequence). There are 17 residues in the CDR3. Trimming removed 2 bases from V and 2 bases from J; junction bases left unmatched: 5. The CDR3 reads CASSIPLAGGPTDTQYF. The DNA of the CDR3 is TGTGCCAGTAGTATACCCCTAGCGGGAGGGCCCACAGATACGCAGTATTTT.

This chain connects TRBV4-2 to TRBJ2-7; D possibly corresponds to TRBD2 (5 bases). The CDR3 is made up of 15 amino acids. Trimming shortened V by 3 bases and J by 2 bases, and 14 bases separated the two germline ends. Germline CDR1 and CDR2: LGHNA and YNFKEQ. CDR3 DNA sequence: TGTGCCAGCAGCCATGGGTCGGGAAACCCCTACGAGCAGTACTTC. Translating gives CASSHGSGNPYEQYF.

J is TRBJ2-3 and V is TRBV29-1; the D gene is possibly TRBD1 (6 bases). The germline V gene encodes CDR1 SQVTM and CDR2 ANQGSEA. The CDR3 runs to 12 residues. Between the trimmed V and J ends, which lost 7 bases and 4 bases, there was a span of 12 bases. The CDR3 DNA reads TGCAGCGAACAGGGCGTTGCAGATACGCAGTATTTT. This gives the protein CSEQGVADTQYF.

DNA of the CDR3: TGTGCCAGCAGCTTAGTGACTAGCGGGAGCAGCTCCTACGAGCAGTACTTC. Translating gives CASSLVTSGSSSYEQYF. The chain couples TRBV11-2 to TRBJ2-7, with 12 bases lining up with TRBD2. The V segment lost 1 base and the J segment 0 bases; nucleotides outside the gene matches: 4. The V gene's germline CDR1 is SGHAT and CDR2 FQNNGV. This CDR3 contains 17 residues.

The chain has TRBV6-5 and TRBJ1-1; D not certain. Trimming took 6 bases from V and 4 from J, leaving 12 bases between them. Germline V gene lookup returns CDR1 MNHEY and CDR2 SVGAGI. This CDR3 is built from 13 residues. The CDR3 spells CASSPFLSTEAFF. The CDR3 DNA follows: TGTGCCAGCAGCCCCTTTCTTTCCACTGAAGCTTTCTTT.

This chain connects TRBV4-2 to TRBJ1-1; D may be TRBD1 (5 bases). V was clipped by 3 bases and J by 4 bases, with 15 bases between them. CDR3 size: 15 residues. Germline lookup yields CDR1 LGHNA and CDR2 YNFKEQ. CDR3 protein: CASSHRGGLSTEAFF. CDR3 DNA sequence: TGTGCCAGCAGCCATCGTGGGGGGTTGAGCACTGAAGCTTTCTTT.

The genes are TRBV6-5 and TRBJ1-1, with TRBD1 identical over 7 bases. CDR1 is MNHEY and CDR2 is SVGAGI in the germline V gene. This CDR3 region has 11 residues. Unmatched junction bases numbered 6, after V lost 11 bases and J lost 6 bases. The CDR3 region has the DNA TGTGCCGTACAGGGGATTGCTGAAGCTTTCTTT. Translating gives CAVQGIAEAFF.

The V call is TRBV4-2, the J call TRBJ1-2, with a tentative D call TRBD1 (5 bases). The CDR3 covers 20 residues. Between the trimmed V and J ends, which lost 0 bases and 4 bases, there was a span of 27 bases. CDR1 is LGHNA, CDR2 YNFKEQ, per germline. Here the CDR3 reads CASSQETPAGDYALIYGYTF. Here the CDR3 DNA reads TGTGCCAGCAGCCAAGAGACCCCCGCGGGGGACTACGCCCTGATCTATGGCTACACCTTC.

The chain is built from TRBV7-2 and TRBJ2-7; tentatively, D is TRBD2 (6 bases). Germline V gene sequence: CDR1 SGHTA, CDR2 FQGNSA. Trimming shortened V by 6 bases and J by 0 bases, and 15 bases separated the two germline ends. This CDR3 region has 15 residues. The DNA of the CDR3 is TGTGCCAGCAGACACCGGGACTTGAACTCCTACGAGCAGTACTTC. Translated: CASRHRDLNSYEQYF.

CDR3 protein: CASRGTDPTDTQYF. CDR3 DNA sequence: TGTGCCAGCAGAGGTACAGACCCCACAGATACGCAGTATTTT. J is TRBJ2-3 and V is TRBV6-5; no definite D call. The germline V gene encodes CDR1 MNHEY and CDR2 SVGAGI. V lost 6 bases and J lost 2, with 12 bases in between. There are 14 residues in the CDR3.

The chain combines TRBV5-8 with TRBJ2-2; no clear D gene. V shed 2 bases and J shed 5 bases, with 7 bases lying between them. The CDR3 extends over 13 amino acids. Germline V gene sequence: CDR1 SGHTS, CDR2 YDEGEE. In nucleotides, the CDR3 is TGTGCCAGCAGCTTACAGACGACCGGGGAGCTGTTTTTT. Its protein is CASSLQTTGELFF.

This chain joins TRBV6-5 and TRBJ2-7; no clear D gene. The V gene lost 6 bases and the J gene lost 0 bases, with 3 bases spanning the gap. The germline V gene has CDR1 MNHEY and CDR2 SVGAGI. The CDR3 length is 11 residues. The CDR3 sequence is CASSHSYEQYF. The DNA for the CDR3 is TGTGCCAGCAGCCACTCCTACGAGCAGTACTTC.

For the CDR3, the DNA is TGTGCCAGCAGTACAGGGCTGTCTGAAGCTTTCTTT. It yields the protein CASSTGLSEAFF. V gene TRBV28 combines with J gene TRBJ1-1, with a weak D call TRBD1 (6 bases). The germline CDR1 and CDR2 sequences are MDHEN and SYDVKM. With 5 bases removed from V and 6 bases from J, the gap between germline ends came to 10 bases. This CDR3 is built from 12 residues.